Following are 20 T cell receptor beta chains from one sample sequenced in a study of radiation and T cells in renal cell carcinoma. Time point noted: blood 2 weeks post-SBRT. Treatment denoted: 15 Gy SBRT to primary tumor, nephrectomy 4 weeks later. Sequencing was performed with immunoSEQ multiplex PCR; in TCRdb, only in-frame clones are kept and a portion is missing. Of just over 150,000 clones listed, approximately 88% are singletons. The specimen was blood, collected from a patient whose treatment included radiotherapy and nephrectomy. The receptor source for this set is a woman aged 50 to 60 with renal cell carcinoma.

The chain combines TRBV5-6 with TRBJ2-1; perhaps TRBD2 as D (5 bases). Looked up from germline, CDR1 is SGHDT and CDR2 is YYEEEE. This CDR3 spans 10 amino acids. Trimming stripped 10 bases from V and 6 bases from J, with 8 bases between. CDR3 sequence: CALLGNEQFF. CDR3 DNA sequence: TGTGCCTTACTAGGCAATGAGCAGTTCTTC.

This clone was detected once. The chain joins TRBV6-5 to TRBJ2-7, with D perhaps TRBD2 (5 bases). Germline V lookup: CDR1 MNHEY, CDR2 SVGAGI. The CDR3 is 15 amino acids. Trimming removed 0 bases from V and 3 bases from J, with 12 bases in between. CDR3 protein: CASSYSNLGDYEQYF. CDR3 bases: TGTGCCAGCAGTTACTCGAACCTGGGAGACTACGAGCAGTACTTC.

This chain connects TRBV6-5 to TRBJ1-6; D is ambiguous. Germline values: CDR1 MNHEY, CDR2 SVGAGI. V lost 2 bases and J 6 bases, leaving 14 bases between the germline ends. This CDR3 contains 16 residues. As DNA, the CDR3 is TGTGCCAGCAGTTACGGTGGAGGGTGGTCTAATTCACCCCTCCACTTT. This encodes CASSYGGGWSNSPLHF.

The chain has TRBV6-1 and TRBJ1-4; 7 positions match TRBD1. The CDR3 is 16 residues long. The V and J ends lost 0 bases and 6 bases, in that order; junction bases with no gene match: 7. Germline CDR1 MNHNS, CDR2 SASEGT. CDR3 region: CASSEAQKGTDEKLFF. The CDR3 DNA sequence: TGTGCCAGCAGTGAAGCGCAGAAGGGGACAGATGAAAAACTGTTTTTT.

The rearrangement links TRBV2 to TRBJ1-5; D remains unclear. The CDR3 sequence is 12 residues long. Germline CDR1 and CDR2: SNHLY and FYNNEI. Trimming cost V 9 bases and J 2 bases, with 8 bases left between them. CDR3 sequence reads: CASRTGNQPQHF. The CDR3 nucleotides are TGTGCCAGTAGGACTGGCAATCAGCCCCAGCATTTT.

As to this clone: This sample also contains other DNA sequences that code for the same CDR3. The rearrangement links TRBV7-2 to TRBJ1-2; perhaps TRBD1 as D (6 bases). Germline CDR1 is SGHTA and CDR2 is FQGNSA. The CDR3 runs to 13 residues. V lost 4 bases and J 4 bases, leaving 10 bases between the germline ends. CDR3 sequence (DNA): TGTGCCAGCAGCTCAGGAGGGGGCTATGGCTACACCTTC. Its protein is CASSSGGGYGYTF.

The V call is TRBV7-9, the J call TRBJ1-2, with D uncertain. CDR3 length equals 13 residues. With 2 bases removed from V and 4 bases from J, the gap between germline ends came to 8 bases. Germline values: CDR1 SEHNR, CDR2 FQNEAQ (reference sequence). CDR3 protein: CASSLNSGYGYTF. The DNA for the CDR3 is TGTGCCAGCAGCTTAAATTCGGGCTATGGCTACACCTTC.

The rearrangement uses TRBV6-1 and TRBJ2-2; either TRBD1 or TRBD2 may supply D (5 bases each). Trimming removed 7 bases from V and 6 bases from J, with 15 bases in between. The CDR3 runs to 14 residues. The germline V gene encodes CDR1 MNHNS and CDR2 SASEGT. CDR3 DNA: TGTGCCAGCATCGAGGGAAGGGGTGCCGGGGAGCTGTTTTTT. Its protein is CASIEGRGAGELFF.

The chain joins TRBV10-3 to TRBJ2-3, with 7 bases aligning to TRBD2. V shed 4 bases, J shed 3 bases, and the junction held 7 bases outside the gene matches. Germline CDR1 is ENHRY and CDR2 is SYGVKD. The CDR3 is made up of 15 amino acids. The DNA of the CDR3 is TGTGCCATCAGTGTTGGCGGGGGAGGAACAGATACGCAGTATTTT. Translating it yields CAISVGGGGTDTQYF.

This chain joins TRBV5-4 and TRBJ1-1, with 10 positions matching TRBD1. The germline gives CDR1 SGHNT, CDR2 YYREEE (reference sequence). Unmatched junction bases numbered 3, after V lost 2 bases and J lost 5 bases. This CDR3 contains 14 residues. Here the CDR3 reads CASSLRTGGTEAFF. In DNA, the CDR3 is TGTGCCAGCAGCTTACGGACAGGGGGAACTGAAGCTTTCTTT. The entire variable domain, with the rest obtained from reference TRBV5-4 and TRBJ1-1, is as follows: ETGVTQSPTHLIKTRGQQVTLRCSSQSGHNTVSWYQQALGQGPQFIFQYYREEENGRGNFPPRFSGLQFPNYSSELNVNALELDDSALYLCASSLRTGGTEAFFGQGTRLTVV.

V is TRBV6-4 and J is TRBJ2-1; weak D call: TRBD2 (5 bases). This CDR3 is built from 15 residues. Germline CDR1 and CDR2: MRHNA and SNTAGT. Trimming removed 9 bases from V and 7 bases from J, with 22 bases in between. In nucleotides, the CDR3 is TGTGCCAGATCCCCCACCCGGGAATCGGGTAATGAGCAGTTCTTC. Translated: CARSPTRESGNEQFF.

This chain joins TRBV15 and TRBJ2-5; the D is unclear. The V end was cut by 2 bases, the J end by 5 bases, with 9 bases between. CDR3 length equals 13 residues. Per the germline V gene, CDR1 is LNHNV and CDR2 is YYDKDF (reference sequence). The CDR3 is CATSRSPTETQYF. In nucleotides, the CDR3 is TGTGCCACCAGCAGATCCCCTACGGAGACCCAGTACTTC.

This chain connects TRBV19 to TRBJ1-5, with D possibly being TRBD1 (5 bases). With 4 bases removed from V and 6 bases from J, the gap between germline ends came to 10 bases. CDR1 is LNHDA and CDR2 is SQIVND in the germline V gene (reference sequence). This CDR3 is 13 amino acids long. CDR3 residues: CASSNTGPQPQHF. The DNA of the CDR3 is TGTGCCAGTAGTAACACAGGTCCTCAGCCCCAGCATTTT.

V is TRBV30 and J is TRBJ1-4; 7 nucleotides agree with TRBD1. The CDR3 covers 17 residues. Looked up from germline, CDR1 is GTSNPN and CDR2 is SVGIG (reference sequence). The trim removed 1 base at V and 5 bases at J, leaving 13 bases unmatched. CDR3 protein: CAWSGGTAATQNEKLFF. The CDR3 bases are TGTGCCTGGAGTGGGGGGACAGCGGCCACTCAAAATGAAAAACTGTTTTTT.

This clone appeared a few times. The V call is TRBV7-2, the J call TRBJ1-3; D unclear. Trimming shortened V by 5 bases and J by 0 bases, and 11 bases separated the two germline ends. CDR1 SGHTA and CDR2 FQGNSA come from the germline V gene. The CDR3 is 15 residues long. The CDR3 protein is CASSLGPSSGNTIYF. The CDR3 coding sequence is TGTGCCAGCAGCCTCGGTCCCAGCTCTGGAAACACCATATATTTT.

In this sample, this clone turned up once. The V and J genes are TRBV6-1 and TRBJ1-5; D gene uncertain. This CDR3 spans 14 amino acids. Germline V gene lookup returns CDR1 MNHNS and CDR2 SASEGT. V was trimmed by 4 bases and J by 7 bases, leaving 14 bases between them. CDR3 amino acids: CASSGRGGNQPQHF. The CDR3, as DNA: TGTGCCAGCAGTGGTCGAGGTGGTAACCAGCCCCAGCATTTT.

DNA of the CDR3: TGTGCCAGCTCACCCGATGCCGGGACAGGGGATGGCTACACCTTC. It is translated as CASSPDAGTGDGYTF. The chain has TRBV18 and TRBJ1-2, with TRBD1 matching over 10 bases. The ends lost 3 bases at V and 6 bases at J; junction bases unmatched: 7. Germline V gene sequence: CDR1 KGHSH, CDR2 LQKENI. This CDR3 is 15 amino acids long.

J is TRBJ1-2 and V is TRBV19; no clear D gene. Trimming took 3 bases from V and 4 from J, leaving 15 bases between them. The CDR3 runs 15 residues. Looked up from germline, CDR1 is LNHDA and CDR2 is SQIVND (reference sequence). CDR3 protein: CASSIPGPDAYGYTF. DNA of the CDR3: TGTGCCAGTAGTATCCCCGGGCCCGACGCCTATGGCTACACCTTC.

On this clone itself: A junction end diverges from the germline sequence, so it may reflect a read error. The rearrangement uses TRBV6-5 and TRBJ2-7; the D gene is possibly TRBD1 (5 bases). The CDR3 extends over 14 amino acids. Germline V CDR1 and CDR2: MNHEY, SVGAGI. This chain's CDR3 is CAGSSPPQGYEQYF. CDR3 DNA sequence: TGTGCCGGCAGTTCCCCGCCCCAGGGCTACGAGCAGTACTTC.

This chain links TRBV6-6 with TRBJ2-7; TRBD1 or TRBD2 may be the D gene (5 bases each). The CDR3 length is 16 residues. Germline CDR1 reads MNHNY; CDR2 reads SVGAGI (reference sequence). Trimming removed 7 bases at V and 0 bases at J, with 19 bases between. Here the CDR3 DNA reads TGTGCCAGCAAAAAATGGGACGGCCGAATCTCCTACGAGCAGTACTTC. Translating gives CASKKWDGRISYEQYF.